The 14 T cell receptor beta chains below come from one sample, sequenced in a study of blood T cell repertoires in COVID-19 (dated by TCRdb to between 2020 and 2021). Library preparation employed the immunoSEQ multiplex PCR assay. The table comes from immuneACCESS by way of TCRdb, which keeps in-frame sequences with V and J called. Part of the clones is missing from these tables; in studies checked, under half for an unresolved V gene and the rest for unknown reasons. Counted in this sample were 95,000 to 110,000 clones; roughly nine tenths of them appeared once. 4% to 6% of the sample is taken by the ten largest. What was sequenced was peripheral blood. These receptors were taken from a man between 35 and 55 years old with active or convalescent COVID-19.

The CDR3 is CAISHGGYGTSGRNEQFF. The CDR3 region has the DNA TGTGCCATCAGCCACGGTGGGTACGGGACTAGCGGGAGGAATGAGCAGTTCTTC. The chain combines TRBV10-3 with TRBJ2-1; 15 bases map to TRBD2. The CDR3 is 18 amino acids. Germline CDR1 ENHRY, CDR2 SYGVKD. With V trimmed by 6 bases and J by 7 bases, 13 bases remained unmatched.

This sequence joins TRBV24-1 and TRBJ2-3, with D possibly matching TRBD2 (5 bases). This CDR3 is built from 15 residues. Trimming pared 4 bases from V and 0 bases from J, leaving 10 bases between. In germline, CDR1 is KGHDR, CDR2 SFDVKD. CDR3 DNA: TGTGCCACCAGTGACGTAGCGCCTAGCACAGATACGCAGTATTTT. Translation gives CATSDVAPSTDTQYF.

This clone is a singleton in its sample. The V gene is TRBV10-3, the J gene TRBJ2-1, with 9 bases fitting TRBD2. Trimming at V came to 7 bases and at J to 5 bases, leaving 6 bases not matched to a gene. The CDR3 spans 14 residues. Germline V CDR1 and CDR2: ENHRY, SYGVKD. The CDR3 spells CAIMTGLANNEQFF. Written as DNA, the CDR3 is TGTGCCATCATGACGGGACTAGCAAACAATGAGCAGTTCTTC.

The CDR3 spells CATKDGDTEAFF. CDR3 bases: TGCGCCACCAAAGACGGGGACACTGAAGCTTTCTTT. The rearrangement links TRBV10-1 to TRBJ1-1; D is uncertain. The V gene's germline CDR1 is WNHNN and CDR2 SYGVQD (reference sequence). The CDR3 contains 12 residues. V was cut by 10 bases and J by 3 bases, with 12 bases left in between.

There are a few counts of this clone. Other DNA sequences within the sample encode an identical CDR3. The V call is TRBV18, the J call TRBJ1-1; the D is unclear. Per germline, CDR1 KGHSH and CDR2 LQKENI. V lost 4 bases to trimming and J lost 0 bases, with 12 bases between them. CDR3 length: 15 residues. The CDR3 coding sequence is TGTGCCAGCTCACGGAGGACGGATATGAACACTGAAGCTTTCTTT. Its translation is CASSRRTDMNTEAFF.

Here the CDR3 reads CASTLGGDSSPLHF. CDR3 in DNA: TGTGCCAGCACCCTAGGGGGGGATTCCTCACCCCTCCACTTT. V usage is TRBV25-1 and J usage is TRBJ1-6, with D tentatively TRBD1 (6 bases). The CDR3 is 14 amino acids. V dropped 7 bases and J dropped 10 bases, with 17 bases sitting between them. Germline lookup yields CDR1 MGHDK and CDR2 SYGVNS. The entire variable domain, with the rest obtained from reference TRBV25-1 and TRBJ1-6, is as follows: EADIYQTPRYLVIGTGKKITLECSQTMGHDKMYWYQQDPGMELHLIHYSYGVNSTEKGDLSSESTVSRIRTEHFPLTLESARPSHTSQYLCASTLGGDSSPLHFGNGTRLTVT.

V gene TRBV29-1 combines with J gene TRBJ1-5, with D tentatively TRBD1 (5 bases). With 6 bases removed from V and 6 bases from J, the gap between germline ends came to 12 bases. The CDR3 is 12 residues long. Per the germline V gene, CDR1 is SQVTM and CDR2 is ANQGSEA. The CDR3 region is CSVRGEGQPQHF. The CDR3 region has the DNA TGCAGCGTCCGAGGGGAGGGTCAGCCCCAGCATTTT.

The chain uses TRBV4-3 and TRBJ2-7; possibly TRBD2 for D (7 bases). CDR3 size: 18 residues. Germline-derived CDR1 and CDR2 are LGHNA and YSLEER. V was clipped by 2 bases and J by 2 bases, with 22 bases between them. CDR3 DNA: TGCGCCAGCAGCCAACTTGGTAAATCGGGGGGCGCGCCCTACGAGCAGTACTTC. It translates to CASSQLGKSGGAPYEQYF.

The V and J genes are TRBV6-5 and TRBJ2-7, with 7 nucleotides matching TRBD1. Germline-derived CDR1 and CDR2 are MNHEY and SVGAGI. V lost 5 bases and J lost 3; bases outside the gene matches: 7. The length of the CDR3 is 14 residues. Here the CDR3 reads CASSHRDRYYEQYF. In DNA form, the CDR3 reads TGTGCCAGCAGTCACCGGGACAGATACTACGAGCAGTACTTC.

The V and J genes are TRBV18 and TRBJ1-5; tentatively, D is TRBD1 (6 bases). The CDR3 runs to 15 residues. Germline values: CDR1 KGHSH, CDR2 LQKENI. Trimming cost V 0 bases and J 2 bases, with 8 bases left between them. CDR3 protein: CASSPPNRGNQPQHF. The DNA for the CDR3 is TGTGCCAGCTCACCACCGAACAGGGGCAATCAGCCCCAGCATTTT.

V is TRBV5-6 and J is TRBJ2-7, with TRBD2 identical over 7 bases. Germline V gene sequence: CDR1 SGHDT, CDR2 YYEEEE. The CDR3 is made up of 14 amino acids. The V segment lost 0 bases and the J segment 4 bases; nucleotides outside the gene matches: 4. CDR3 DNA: TGTGCCAGCAGCTTGGGCGGGAGCAGGTACGAGCAGTACTTC. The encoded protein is CASSLGGSRYEQYF.

In DNA form, the CDR3 reads TGTGCCAGCAGTTACTCGAGCCCCATATCTTACGAGCAGTACTTC. This sequence encodes CASSYSSPISYEQYF. V and J are TRBV6-5 and TRBJ2-7; D unresolved. V lost 0 bases, J lost 4 bases, and 13 bases lay in between. The CDR3 has 15 residues. CDR1 and CDR2 from the germline V gene are MNHEY and SVGAGI.

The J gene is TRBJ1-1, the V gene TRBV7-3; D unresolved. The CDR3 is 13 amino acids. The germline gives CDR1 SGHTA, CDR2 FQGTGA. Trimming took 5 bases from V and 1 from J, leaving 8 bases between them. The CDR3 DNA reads TGTGCCAGCAGCAGGCAGGAGAACACTGAAGCTTTCTTT. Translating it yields CASSRQENTEAFF.

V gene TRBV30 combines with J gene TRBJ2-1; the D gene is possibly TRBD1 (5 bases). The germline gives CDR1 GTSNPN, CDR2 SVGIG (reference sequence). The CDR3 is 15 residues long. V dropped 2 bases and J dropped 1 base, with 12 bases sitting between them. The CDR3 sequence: CAWSLTGTSYNEQFF. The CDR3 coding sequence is TGTGCCTGGAGTCTCACAGGTACGTCCTACAATGAGCAGTTCTTC. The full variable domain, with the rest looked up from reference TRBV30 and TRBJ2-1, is SQTIHQWPATLVQPVGSPLSLECTVEGTSNPNLYWYRQAAGRGLQLLFYSVGIGQISSEVPQNLSASRPQDRQFILSSKKLLLSDSGFYLCAWSLTGTSYNEQFFGPGTRLTVL.